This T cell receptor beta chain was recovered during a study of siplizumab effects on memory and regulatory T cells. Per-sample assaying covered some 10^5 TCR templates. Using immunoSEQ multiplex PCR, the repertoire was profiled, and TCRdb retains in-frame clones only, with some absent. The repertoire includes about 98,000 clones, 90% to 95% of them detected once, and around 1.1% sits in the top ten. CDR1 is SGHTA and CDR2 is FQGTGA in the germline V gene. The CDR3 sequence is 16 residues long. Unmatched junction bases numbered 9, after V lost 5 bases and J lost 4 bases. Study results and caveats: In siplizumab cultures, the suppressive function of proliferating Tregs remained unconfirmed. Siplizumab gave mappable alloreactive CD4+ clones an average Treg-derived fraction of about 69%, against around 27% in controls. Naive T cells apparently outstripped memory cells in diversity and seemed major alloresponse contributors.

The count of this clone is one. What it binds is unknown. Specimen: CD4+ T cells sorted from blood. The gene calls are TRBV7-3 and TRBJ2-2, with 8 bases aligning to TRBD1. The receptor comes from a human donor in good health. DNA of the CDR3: TGTGCCAGCAGCGATGACAGGGGTATAGGCACCGGGGAGCTGTTTTTT. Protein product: CASSDDRGIGTGELFF.